Shown below are 15 T cell receptor beta chains from a single sample sequenced in a study of beta chain features in type 1 diabetes. These receptors are not linked to any known antigen. Study observations and caveats: All four CD4+ subsets from Type 1 diabetes patients carried moderately but significantly shorter TCRB CDR3s.

cDNA synthesis used the whole RNA isolate, giving expressed TCRB sequences. Assay used: immunoSEQ multiplex PCR; TCRdb lists only in-frame clones, some missing. Of a few hundred thousand clones in the sample, approximately 16% were seen once. The sequencing sample was made of naive CD4+ T cells from blood. These receptors were obtained from a man under 40 with type 1 diabetes.

The chain links TRBV10-3 to TRBJ2-7; no clear D gene. V lost 5 bases and J lost 2, with 4 bases in between. Germline assignment: CDR1 ENHRY and CDR2 SYGVKD. The CDR3 sequence is 11 residues long. CDR3 amino acids: CAISTAYEQYF. The CDR3 region has the DNA TGTGCCATCAGTACAGCCTACGAGCAGTACTTC.

This clone was seen a handful of times. The rearrangement uses TRBV27 and TRBJ2-1; 7 nucleotides agree with TRBD1. V gave up 4 bases and J gave up 3 bases; unmatched junction bases: 12. This CDR3 spans 17 amino acids. Germline loops: CDR1 MNHEY, CDR2 SMNVEV (reference sequence). The CDR3 DNA sequence: TGTGCCAGCAGTTCACGCGCCGGGACAGTGATCTACAATGAGCAGTTCTTC. This encodes CASSSRAGTVIYNEQFF.

This clone was seen a handful of times. V is TRBV5-1 and J is TRBJ2-7; 8 nucleotides line up with TRBD1. Trimming took 4 bases from V and 0 from J; bases not matched to a gene: 3. CDR1 is SGHRS and CDR2 is YFSETQ in the germline V gene. This CDR3 comprises 14 residues. CDR3 loop: CASSTGGSSYEQYF. The CDR3 coding sequence is TGCGCCAGCAGCACAGGGGGAAGCTCCTACGAGCAGTACTTC.

This clone was counted only a few times. CDR3 in amino acids: CASRSRLSGADTQYF. As DNA, the CDR3 is TGTGCCAGCAGATCTAGGTTGTCGGGGGCAGATACGCAGTATTTT. V gene TRBV7-2 combines with J gene TRBJ2-3, with D possibly TRBD2 on 6 matching bases. This CDR3 has 15 amino acids. The V end was cut by 6 bases, the J end by 4 bases, with 17 bases between. Germline lookup yields CDR1 SGHTA and CDR2 FQGNSA.

V is TRBV7-9 and J is TRBJ2-1, with D possibly matching TRBD2 (5 bases). The V and J ends lost 4 bases and 3 bases respectively, with 16 bases between them. CDR3 size: 16 residues. Per the germline V gene, CDR1 is SEHNR and CDR2 is FQNEAQ (reference sequence). The CDR3, as DNA: TGTGCCAGCAGCTCATGGACTCATCTGAGCTACAATGAGCAGTTCTTC. The encoded protein is CASSSWTHLSYNEQFF.

This clone has more than one count but fewer than ten. The chain couples TRBV4-1 to TRBJ2-7, with a possible D match to TRBD2 (5 bases). CDR1 MGHRA and CDR2 YSYEKL come from the germline V gene. The CDR3 is 15 residues long. Trimming took off 1 base at V and 5 bases at J, with 15 bases between the two ends. The CDR3 DNA follows: TGCGCCAGCAGCCAAGGAGACCCCCTGGAGGACGAGCAGTACTTC. Translation gives CASSQGDPLEDEQYF.

The chain couples TRBV9 to TRBJ2-6; no clear D. CDR3 length equals 17 residues. CDR1 SGDLS and CDR2 YYNGEE come from the germline V gene. V was pared by 4 bases and J by 3 bases, with 17 bases between. The CDR3 DNA is TGTGCCAGCAGCCCTCATTTGAAGGCAAGTGGGGCCAACGTCCTGACTTTC. This sequence encodes CASSPHLKASGANVLTF.

The chain is built from TRBV9 and TRBJ2-3, with 7 bases lining up with TRBD1. The CDR3 runs to 16 residues. The V segment lost 1 base and the J segment 1 base; nucleotides outside the gene matches: 6. Germline V gene sequence: CDR1 SGDLS, CDR2 YYNGEE. The DNA of the CDR3 is TGTGCCAGCAGCGTATCACCAGGGGGAGGCACAGATACGCAGTATTTT. Protein sequence: CASSVSPGGGTDTQYF.

This clone was counted a few times. The V gene is TRBV4-3, the J gene TRBJ2-7; D is ambiguous. The CDR3 runs to 15 residues. Trimming stripped 4 bases from V and 3 bases from J, with 16 bases between. The germline V gene encodes CDR1 LGHNA and CDR2 YSLEER. Written as DNA, the CDR3 is TGCGCCAGCAGCCTAGACCCCCAGCCGTTCTACGAGCAGTACTTC. The encoded protein is CASSLDPQPFYEQYF.

In this sample, this clone turned up a few times. V gene TRBV9 combines with J gene TRBJ2-3; D not resolved. Germline loops: CDR1 SGDLS, CDR2 YYNGEE. Trimming removed 4 bases from V and 10 bases from J, with 13 bases in between. The CDR3 extends over 12 amino acids. The DNA for the CDR3 is TGTGCCAGCAGCCCGGTGGGGTACGCGCAGTATTTT. Protein: CASSPVGYAQYF. Drawing the rest from reference TRBV9 and TRBJ2-3, the complete variable domain is DSGVTQTPKHLITATGQRVTLRCSPRSGDLSVYWYQQSLDQGLQFLIQYYNGEERAKGNILERFSAQQFPDLHSELNLSSLELGDSALYFCASSPVGYAQYFGPGTRLTVL.

The rearrangement joins TRBV30 to TRBJ2-5; D might be TRBD1 (5 bases). CDR3 length: 16 amino acids. Germline values: CDR1 GTSNPN, CDR2 SVGIG (reference sequence). Trimming shortened V by 0 bases and J by 5 bases, and 19 bases separated the two germline ends. The CDR3 DNA is TGTGCCTGGAGTGTACCTCCCGCAGGGTTTGGGGAGACCCAGTACTTC. It codes for CAWSVPPAGFGETQYF.

The chain combines TRBV9 with TRBJ2-1, with D unresolved. Germline CDR1 is SGDLS and CDR2 is YYNGEE. Trimming cost V 6 bases and J 0 bases, with 16 bases left between them. The CDR3 is 16 residues long. The CDR3 DNA reads as TGTGCCAGCACCCGAGGTGTTGAGAGCTCCTACAATGAGCAGTTCTTC. It translates to CASTRGVESSYNEQFF.

This clone came up a few times. The CDR3: CASSAQQGRETQYF. CDR3 DNA: TGTGCCAGCAGTGCCCAACAGGGAAGGGAGACCCAGTACTTC. V is TRBV2 and J is TRBJ2-5, with a possible D match to TRBD1 (6 bases). Germline V gene lookup returns CDR1 SNHLY and CDR2 FYNNEI. The CDR3 totals 14 residues. V gave up 4 bases and J gave up 5 bases, with 14 bases separating them.

The count of this clone is one. This chain connects TRBV6-5 to TRBJ2-1; D remains ambiguous. From germline, CDR1 is MNHEY and CDR2 SVGAGI. The CDR3 has 15 amino acids. Trimming removed 0 bases at V and 3 bases at J, with 9 bases between. This CDR3 is CASSYSGRLYNEQFF. CDR3 DNA sequence: TGTGCCAGCAGTTACTCAGGACGTCTCTACAATGAGCAGTTCTTC.

This clone occurred once. DNA for the CDR3: TGTGCCAGCAGCCGTATGACAGGCTGGGGAGCTTTCTTT. Protein product: CASSRMTGWGAFF. The chain has TRBV7-2 and TRBJ1-1, with D maybe TRBD1 (6 bases). This CDR3 has 13 residues. Trimming pared 5 bases from V and 10 bases from J, leaving 17 bases between. Germline assignment: CDR1 SGHTA and CDR2 FQGNSA.